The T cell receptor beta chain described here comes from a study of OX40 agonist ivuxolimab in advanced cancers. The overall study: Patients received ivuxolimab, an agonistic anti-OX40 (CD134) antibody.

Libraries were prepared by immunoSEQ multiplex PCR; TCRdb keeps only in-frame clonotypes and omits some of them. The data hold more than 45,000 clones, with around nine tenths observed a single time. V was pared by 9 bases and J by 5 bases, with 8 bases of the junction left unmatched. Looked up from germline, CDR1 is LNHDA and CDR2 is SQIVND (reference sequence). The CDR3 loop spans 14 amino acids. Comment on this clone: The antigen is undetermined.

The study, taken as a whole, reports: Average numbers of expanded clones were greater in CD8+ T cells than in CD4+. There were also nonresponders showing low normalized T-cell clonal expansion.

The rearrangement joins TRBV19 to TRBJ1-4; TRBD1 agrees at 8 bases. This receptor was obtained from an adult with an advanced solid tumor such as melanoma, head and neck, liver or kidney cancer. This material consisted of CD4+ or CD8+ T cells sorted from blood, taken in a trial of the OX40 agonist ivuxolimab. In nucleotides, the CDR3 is TGTGCCAGCAAATACAGGGGGAGGAATGAAAAACTGTTTTTT. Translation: CASKYRGRNEKLFF.